The 7 T cell receptor beta chains listed next were all sequenced from one sample in a study of OX40 agonist ivuxolimab in advanced cancers. The protocol was immunoSEQ multiplex PCR, while the TCRdb copy is restricted to in-frame clones and leaves out a portion. The sample has around 66,000 clones; approximately 90% are singletons. The sample was CD4+ or CD8+ T cells sorted from blood, taken in a trial of the OX40 agonist ivuxolimab. These receptors were obtained from an adult with an advanced solid tumor such as melanoma, head and neck, liver or kidney cancer.

This rearrangement joins TRBV7-9 to TRBJ2-1; 13 bases map to TRBD2. This CDR3 region has 18 residues. From germline, CDR1 is SEHNR and CDR2 FQNEAQ (reference sequence). Trimming at V came to 3 bases and at J to 0 bases, leaving 5 bases not matched to a gene. CDR3 DNA sequence: TGTGCCAGCAGCTTCACTAGCGGGGGGGCGAGCTCCTACAATGAGCAGTTCTTC. Protein: CASSFTSGGASSYNEQFF. The full variable domain, its missing parts supplied by reference TRBV7-9 and TRBJ2-1, is DTGVSQNPRHKITKRGQNVTFRCDPISEHNRLYWYRQTLGQGPEFLTYFQNEAQLEKSRLLSDRFSAERPKGSFSTLEIQRTEQGDSAMYLCASSFTSGGASSYNEQFFGPGTRLTVL.

V gene TRBV7-9 combines with J gene TRBJ2-3, with D uncertain. V lost 3 bases and J lost 0, with 13 bases in between. Germline-derived CDR1 and CDR2 are SEHNR and FQNEAQ (reference sequence). There are 16 residues in the CDR3. The chain's CDR3 is CASSFDLTSSTDTQYF. Here the CDR3 DNA reads TGTGCCAGCAGCTTCGACCTGACGTCTAGCACAGATACGCAGTATTTT.

For the CDR3, the DNA is TGTGCCAGCAGTTTAGAGGGGCAAGAGACCCAGTACTTC. Translated, it gives CASSLEGQETQYF. The V and J genes are TRBV27 and TRBJ2-5; either TRBD1 or TRBD2 may supply D (5 bases each). Looked up from germline, CDR1 is MNHEY and CDR2 is SMNVEV (reference sequence). Trimming stripped 2 bases from V and 2 bases from J, with 6 bases between. The CDR3 extends over 13 amino acids.

V is TRBV11-2 and J is TRBJ2-7, with 7 bases aligning to TRBD2. CDR1 and CDR2 from the germline V gene are SGHAT and FQNNGV. This CDR3 comprises 12 residues. V gave up 6 bases and J gave up 4 bases; unmatched junction bases: 3. The CDR3 here is CASRGEGYEQYF. Written as DNA, the CDR3 is TGTGCCAGCAGGGGGGAGGGTTACGAGCAGTACTTC.

As to this clone: Compared with germline, one end of the junction differs, possibly owing to a read error. V usage is TRBV20-1 and J usage is TRBJ1-2, with 7 nucleotides matching TRBD1. Germline V gene lookup returns CDR1 DFQATT and CDR2 SNEGSKA (reference sequence). This CDR3 comprises 10 residues. The DNA of the CDR3 is TGCAGTGCGGAAACGACAGGGACCTTCTTC. Amino acid sequence: CSAETTGTFF.

The genes are TRBV7-9 and TRBJ1-1; TRBD1 matches at 9 bases. The trim removed 5 bases at V and 4 bases at J, leaving 14 bases unmatched. The CDR3 has 17 residues. The V gene's germline CDR1 is SEHNR and CDR2 FQNEAQ (reference sequence). CDR3 sequence reads: CASSLPGQGGLGTEAFF. In DNA, the CDR3 is TGTGCCAGCAGCCTCCCGGGACAGGGAGGATTGGGCACTGAAGCTTTCTTT.

The CDR3 sequence is CASNWGMGEAFF. The CDR3 nucleotides are TGTGCCAGTAATTGGGGGATGGGTGAAGCTTTCTTT. This chain uses TRBV19 with TRBJ1-1, with TRBD1 as a possible D gene (5 bases). V lost 7 bases and J 7 bases, leaving 13 bases between the germline ends. The germline V gene has CDR1 LNHDA and CDR2 SQIVND (reference sequence). The CDR3 runs 12 residues.